The present T cell receptor beta chain was sequenced within a study of shared clonotypes between healthy human individuals. The study ran the assay at deep level. The data were produced by immunoSEQ multiplex PCR, yet TCRdb's version contains in-frame clones alone and is incomplete. The sample holds roughly 1,500,000 clones, approximately 98.5% seen once. As concerns this clone: Its antigen is currently unknown.

CDR1 is MNHNS and CDR2 is SASEGT in the germline V gene. The CDR3 runs to 14 residues. V lost 1 base and J lost 3; bases outside the gene matches: 3. Findings of the study overall: Large depth notwithstanding, sorted-subset sequencing proved incomplete by rarefaction. It was the few donors that limited the genetic and exposure-history diversity represented. Some naive CD4 clonotypes, roughly 4.7%, turned up in common across a few donors.

The receptor was isolated from a man aged 25-45 years in good health. The sample was naive CD4+ T cells sorted from blood. Regarding subset: CD45RA+ positively selected. This rearrangement joins TRBV6-1 to TRBJ2-7, with TRBD2 matching 7 bases. CDR3 bases: TGTGCCAGCAGTGAAGTGGGGGGGGGCTACGAGCAGTACTTC. It encodes CASSEVGGGYEQYF.